The T cell receptor beta chain described here comes from a study of blood T cell repertoires in COVID-19. Whole-study context: The cDNA or gDNA used as material had been derived from T cells, B-cell-depleted T cells, or PBMCs.

The length of the CDR3 is 13 residues. Per the germline V gene, CDR1 is MGHRA and CDR2 is YSYEKL. Clones were read by immunoSEQ multiplex PCR, and TCRdb kept only the in-frame ones, dropping some. The repertoire holds 85,000 to 120,000 clones, with around 75% as singletons. This clone was seen a few times. At one end the junction does not follow the germline gene, possibly because of a read error. The receptor was isolated from a human donor with acute or convalescent COVID-19. The donor label of this sample is uncertain. Sequenced input: peripheral blood. The rearrangement uses TRBV4-1 and TRBJ1-6; D is perhaps TRBD1 (5 bases). DNA of the CDR3: TGCGCCAGCAGCCAAGATGGGGGGGTATCCACTTTCTTT. Translation gives CASSQDGGVSTFF.